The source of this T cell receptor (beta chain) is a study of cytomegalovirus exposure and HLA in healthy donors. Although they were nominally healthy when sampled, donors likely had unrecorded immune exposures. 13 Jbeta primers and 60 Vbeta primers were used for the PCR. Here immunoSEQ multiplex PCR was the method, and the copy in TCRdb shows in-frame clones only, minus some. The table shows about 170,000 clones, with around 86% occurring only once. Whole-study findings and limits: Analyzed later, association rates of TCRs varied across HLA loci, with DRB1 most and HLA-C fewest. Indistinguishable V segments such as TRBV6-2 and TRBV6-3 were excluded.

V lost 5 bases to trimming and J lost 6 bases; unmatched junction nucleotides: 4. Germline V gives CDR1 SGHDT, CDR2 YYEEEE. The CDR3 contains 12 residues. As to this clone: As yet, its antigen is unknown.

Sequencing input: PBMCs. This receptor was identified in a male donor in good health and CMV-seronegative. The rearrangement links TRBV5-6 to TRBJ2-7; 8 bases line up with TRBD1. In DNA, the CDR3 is TGTGCCAGCAGTCCAGGGGGCGGCGAGCAGTACTTC. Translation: CASSPGGGEQYF.